Sequencing of this T cell receptor beta chain was carried out in a study of T cells after yellow fever vaccination. TCRdb recomputed calls from the 5' RACE reads with MiXCR, one row per CDR3 protein. The sample holds tens of thousands of distinct CDR3 sequences, 5.5% to 7.5% seen once. The CDR3 extends over 14 amino acids. Germline-derived CDR1 and CDR2 are SGHDT and YYEEEE. V shed 4 bases and J 4 bases; nucleotides not matched to a gene: 7. This clonotype was seen ten or more times. Sequencing was performed on CD4+ T cells sorted from PBMCs, taken roughly 15 days after the first yellow fever vaccination. This clonotype was obtained from a man aged 18-30 years who received the YFV17D yellow fever vaccine. J is TRBJ1-1 and V is TRBV5-6; 7 bases fit TRBD1. CDR3 nucleotide sequence: TGTGCCAGCAGCGCCGACAGGGTGGTCACTGAAGCTTTCTTT. This encodes CASSADRVVTEAFF.